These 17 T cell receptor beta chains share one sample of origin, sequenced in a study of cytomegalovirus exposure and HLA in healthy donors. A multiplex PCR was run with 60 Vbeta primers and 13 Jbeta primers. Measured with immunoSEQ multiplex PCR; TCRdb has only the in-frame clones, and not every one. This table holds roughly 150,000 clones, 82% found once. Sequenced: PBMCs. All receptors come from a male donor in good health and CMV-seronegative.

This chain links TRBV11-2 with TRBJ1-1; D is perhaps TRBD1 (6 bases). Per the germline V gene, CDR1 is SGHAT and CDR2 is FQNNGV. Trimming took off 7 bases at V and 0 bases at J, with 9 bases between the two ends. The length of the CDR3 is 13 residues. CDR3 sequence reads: CASKGGVNTEAFF. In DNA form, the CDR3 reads TGTGCCAGCAAAGGGGGGGTGAACACTGAAGCTTTCTTT.

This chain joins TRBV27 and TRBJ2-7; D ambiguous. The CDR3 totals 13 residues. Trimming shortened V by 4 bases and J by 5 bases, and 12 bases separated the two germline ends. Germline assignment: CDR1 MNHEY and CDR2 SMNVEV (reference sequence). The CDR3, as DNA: TGTGCCAGCAGTTACGGTCTGGTCCACGAGCAGTACTTC. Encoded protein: CASSYGLVHEQYF.

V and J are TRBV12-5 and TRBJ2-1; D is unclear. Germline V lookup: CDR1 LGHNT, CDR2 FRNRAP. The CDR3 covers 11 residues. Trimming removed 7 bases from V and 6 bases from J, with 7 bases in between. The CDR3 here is CASAFSNEQFF. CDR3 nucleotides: TGTGCTAGTGCCTTCTCCAATGAGCAGTTCTTC.

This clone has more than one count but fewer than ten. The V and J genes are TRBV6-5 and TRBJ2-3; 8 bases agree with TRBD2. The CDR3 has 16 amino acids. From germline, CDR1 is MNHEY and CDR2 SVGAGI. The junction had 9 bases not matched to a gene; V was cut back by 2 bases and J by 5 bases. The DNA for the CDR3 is TGTGCCAGCAGTTACGCTGGCGGGAGGCGCGTAGATACGCAGTATTTT. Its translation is CASSYAGGRRVDTQYF.

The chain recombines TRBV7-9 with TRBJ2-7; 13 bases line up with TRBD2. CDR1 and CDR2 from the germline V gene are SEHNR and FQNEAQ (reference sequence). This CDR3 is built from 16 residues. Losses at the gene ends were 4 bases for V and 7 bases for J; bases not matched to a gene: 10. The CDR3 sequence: CASSSRLAGGFQEQYF. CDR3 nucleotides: TGTGCCAGCAGCTCGAGACTAGCGGGAGGTTTCCAGGAGCAGTACTTC.

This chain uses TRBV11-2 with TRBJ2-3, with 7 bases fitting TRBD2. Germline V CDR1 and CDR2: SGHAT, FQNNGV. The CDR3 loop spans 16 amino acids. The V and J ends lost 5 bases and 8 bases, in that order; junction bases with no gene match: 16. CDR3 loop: CASSHPGLQRGGTQYF. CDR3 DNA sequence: TGTGCCAGCAGCCATCCGGGCCTTCAACGCGGGGGTACGCAGTATTTT.

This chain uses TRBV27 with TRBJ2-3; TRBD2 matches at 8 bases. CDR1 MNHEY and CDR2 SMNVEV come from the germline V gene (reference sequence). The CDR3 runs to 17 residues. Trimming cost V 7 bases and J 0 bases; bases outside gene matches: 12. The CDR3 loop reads CASKGSLAEPSTDTQYF. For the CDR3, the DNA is TGTGCCAGCAAGGGCTCACTAGCGGAGCCTAGCACAGATACGCAGTATTTT.

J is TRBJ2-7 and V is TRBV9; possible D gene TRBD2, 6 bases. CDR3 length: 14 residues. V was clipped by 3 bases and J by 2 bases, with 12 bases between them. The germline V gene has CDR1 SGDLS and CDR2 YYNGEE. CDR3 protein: CASSASGSTYEQYF. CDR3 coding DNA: TGTGCCAGCAGCGCCTCCGGGAGCACCTACGAGCAGTACTTC.

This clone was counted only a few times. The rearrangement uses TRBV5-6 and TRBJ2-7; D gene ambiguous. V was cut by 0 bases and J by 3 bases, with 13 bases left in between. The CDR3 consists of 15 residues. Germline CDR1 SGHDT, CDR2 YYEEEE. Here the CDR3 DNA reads TGTGCCAGCAGCTTGGCAGGTTCCTCTGGCTACGAGCAGTACTTC. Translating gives CASSLAGSSGYEQYF.

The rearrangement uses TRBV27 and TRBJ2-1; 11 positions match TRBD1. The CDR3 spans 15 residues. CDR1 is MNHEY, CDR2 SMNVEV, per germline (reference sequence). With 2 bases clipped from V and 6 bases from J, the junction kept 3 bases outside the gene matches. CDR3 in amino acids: CASSLGDRGVNEQFF. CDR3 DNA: TGTGCCAGCAGTTTAGGGGACAGGGGGGTCAATGAGCAGTTCTTC.

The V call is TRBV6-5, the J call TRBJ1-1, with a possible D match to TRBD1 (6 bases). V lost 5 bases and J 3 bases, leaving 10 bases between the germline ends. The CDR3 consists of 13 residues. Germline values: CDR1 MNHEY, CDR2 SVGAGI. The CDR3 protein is CASSPGGHTEAFF. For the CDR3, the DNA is TGTGCCAGCAGTCCCGGGGGGCACACTGAAGCTTTCTTT.

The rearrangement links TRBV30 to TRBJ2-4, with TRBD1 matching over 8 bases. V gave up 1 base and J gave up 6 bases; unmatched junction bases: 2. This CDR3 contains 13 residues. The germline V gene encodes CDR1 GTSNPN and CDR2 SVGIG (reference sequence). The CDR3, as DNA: TGTGCCTGGAGTGACGGACAGGGAAACATTCAGTACTTC. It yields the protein CAWSDGQGNIQYF. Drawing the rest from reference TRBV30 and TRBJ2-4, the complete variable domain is SQTIHQWPATLVQPVGSPLSLECTVEGTSNPNLYWYRQAAGRGLQLLFYSVGIGQISSEVPQNLSASRPQDRQFILSSKKLLLSDSGFYLCAWSDGQGNIQYFGAGTRLSVL.

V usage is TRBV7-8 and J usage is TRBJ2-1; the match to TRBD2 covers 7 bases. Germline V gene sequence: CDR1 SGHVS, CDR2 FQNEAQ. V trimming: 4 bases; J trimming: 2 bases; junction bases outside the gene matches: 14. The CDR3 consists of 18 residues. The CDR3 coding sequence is TGTGCCAGCAGCTGGTACTGGACTAGTCCGAACACCTACAATGAGCAGTTCTTC. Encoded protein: CASSWYWTSPNTYNEQFF.

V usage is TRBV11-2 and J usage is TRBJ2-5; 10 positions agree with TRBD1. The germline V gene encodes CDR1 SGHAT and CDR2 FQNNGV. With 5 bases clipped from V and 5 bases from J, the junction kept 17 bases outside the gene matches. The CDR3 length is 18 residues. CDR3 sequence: CASSPEGQGDFSGETQYF. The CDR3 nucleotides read TGTGCCAGCAGCCCAGAAGGACAGGGGGACTTCTCTGGGGAGACCCAGTACTTC.

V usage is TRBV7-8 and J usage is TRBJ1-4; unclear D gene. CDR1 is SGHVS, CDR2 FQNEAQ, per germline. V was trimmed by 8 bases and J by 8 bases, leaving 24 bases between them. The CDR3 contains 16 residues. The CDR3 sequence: CASAHPLVVDKEKLFF. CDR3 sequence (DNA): TGTGCCAGCGCCCATCCCCTCGTCGTCGACAAGGAAAAACTGTTTTTT. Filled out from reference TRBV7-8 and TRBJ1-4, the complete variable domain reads GAGVSQSPRYKVAKRGQDVALRCDPISGHVSLFWYQQALGQGPEFLTYFQNEAQLDKSGLPSDRFFAERPEGSVSTLKIQRTQQEDSAVYLCASAHPLVVDKEKLFFGSGTQLSVL.

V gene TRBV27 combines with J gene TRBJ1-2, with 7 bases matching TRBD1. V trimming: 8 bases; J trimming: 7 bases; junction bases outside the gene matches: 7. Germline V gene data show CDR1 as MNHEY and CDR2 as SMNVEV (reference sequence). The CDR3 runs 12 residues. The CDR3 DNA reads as TGTGCCAGCGGCTGGACAGGATCTGGCTACACCTTC. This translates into CASGWTGSGYTF.

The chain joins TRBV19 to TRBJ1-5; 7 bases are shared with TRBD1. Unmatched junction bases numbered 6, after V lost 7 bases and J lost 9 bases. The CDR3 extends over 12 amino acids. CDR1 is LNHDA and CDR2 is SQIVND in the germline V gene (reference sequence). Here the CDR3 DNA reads TGTGCCAGTAATAGGGGGCTGATGCCCCAGCATTTT. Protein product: CASNRGLMPQHF.